The 5 T cell receptor beta chains listed next were all sequenced from one sample in a study of blood T cells in healthy people across ages. Then a second PCR, running roughly 7 to 11 cycles, was carried out with a sample-barcoded 5' primer and a J-beta primer mix. TCRdb re-called the 5' RACE reads with MiXCR, one entry per CDR3 protein. The sample includes hundreds of thousands of distinct CDR3 sequences, over 20% of them seen just once. The specimen was blood. The origin of the receptors is a man aged 70-80 years in good health.

This clonotype was observed a few times. Germline and junction disagree at one end, which may indicate a read error. The chain employs TRBV28 and TRBJ2-6, with D tentatively TRBD1 (5 bases). The germline CDR1 and CDR2 sequences are MDHEN and SYDVKM. The CDR3 runs to 15 residues. The CDR3: CASSSPGSGANVLTF. CDR3 coding DNA: TGTGCCAGCAGTTCCCCGGGCTCTGGGGCCAACGTCCTGACTTTT.

The V gene is TRBV14, the J gene TRBJ1-6; no clear D gene. There are 14 residues in the CDR3. Germline CDR1 and CDR2: SGHDN and FVKESK. Trimming pared 5 bases from V and 8 bases from J, leaving 13 bases between. The CDR3 DNA sequence: TGTGCCAGCAGCGCGGACCTCGGATATTCACCCCTCCACTTT. Residues: CASSADLGYSPLHF.

This clonotype showed up just a few times. The rearrangement uses TRBV5-1 and TRBJ1-2; D is uncertain. The V end lost 0 bases, the J end lost 8 bases, and 20 bases lay between the germline ends. The CDR3 runs 16 residues. Germline V gene lookup returns CDR1 SGHRS and CDR2 YFSETQ. This CDR3 reads CASSLDASDALGGYTF. CDR3 bases: TGCGCCAGCAGCTTGGATGCCTCGGACGCCTTGGGGGGCTACACCTTC.

The chain recombines TRBV6-6 with TRBJ2-5, with 7 bases identical to TRBD1. The J call could be wrong; TRBJ2-7 is a better fit for the DNA end. The CDR3 extends over 14 amino acids. The germline gives CDR1 MNHNY, CDR2 SVGAGI (reference sequence). As DNA, the CDR3 is TGTGCCAGCATCCGGGAACAGGGGTTCTCCGAGCAGTACTTC. It specifies CASIREQGFSEQYF.

In this sample, this clonotype turned up a few times. The V gene is TRBV2, the J gene TRBJ2-1, with D possibly being TRBD2 (5 bases). In germline, CDR1 is SNHLY, CDR2 FYNNEI. V was pared by 3 bases and J by 6 bases, with 15 bases between. This CDR3 spans 15 amino acids. The CDR3 region is CASSDPGSRGNEQFF. DNA for the CDR3: TGTGCCAGCAGTGACCCGGGGAGTAGAGGCAATGAGCAGTTCTTC.